Following are 20 T cell receptor beta chains from one sample sequenced in a study of esophageal squamous cell carcinoma under preoperative chemotherapy. The sample's time point: before preoperative PTX-NDP chemotherapy. TCRdb reanalysed the PCR reads using MiXCR and keeps one entry per CDR3 protein. The repertoire includes about 15,000 distinct CDR3 sequences, over 55% of them detected once, and about half sits in the top ten. Sample acquisition took place from a patient given preoperative chemotherapy. The receptors were sampled from a human donor with esophageal squamous cell carcinoma. The donor label of this sample is uncertain.

The rearrangement uses TRBV10-3 and TRBJ2-3; D is ambiguous. The CDR3 covers 12 residues. Germline CDR1 and CDR2: ENHRY and SYGVKD. The CDR3 loop reads CSGIGDVDTQYF. In DNA, the CDR3 is TGTTCGGGCATTGGAGATGTAGATACGCAGTATTTT.

Points on this clonotype: One end of the junction varies from germline; a read error may be responsible. The chain couples TRBV6-5 to TRBJ2-3; 15 bases line up with TRBD2. Germline CDR1 and CDR2: MNHEY and SVGAGI. The CDR3 covers 19 residues. CDR3 sequence (DNA): TGTGCCAGCAGTTGGACTAGCGGGAGGGAGTGGTTAGCCAAAGATACGCAGTATTTC. It yields the protein CASSWTSGREWLAKDTQYF.

The table lists this clonotype with a few counts. Compared with germline, one end of the junction differs, possibly owing to a read error. CDR3 sequence: CASSLGLSTGAQFF. DNA of the CDR3: TGTGCCAGCAGCCTGGGACTCAGCACCGGGGCGCAGTTTTTT. The chain couples TRBV6-1 to TRBJ2-3, with TRBD2 as a possible D gene (6 bases). Germline V CDR1 and CDR2: MNHNS, SASEGT. This CDR3 region has 14 residues.

This clonotype was picked up many times. The V call is TRBV6-1, the J call TRBJ2-3; unclear D gene. This CDR3 has 14 amino acids. V gave up 4 bases and J gave up 3 bases, with 11 bases separating them. Germline CDR1 reads MNHNS; CDR2 reads SASEGT. CDR3 residues: CASSGDTATDTQYF. The CDR3 DNA reads as TGTGCCAGCAGTGGGGATACAGCGACAGATACGCAGTATTTT.

This clonotype appeared a few times. One junction end disagrees with the germline gene, perhaps due to a read error. This rearrangement joins TRBV6-1 to TRBJ2-5; TRBD2 aligns across 9 bases. CDR1 and CDR2 (germline): MNHNS, SASEGT. The CDR3 is made up of 17 amino acids. The CDR3 loop is CASSAGGGGRGTETQYF. The CDR3 DNA reads TGTGCCAGCAGTGCGGGCGGGGGGGGCCGTGGCACAGAGACGCAGTACTTC.

At least ten counts were recorded for this clonotype. V usage is TRBV7-2 and J usage is TRBJ2-7, with 9 bases identical to TRBD2. The V segment lost 5 bases and the J segment 0 bases; nucleotides outside the gene matches: 5. The CDR3 has 15 amino acids. Per germline, CDR1 SGHTA and CDR2 FQGNSA. The CDR3 DNA is TGTGCCAGCAGCCCGCGGACTAGCGCCTCCTACGAGCAGTACTTC. Translating it yields CASSPRTSASYEQYF.

For this clonotype: The junction differs from germline at one of its ends, possibly a read error. This sequence joins TRBV6-1 and TRBJ2-1; D is possibly TRBD1 (6 bases). This CDR3 is built from 14 residues. The germline V gene has CDR1 MNHNS and CDR2 SASEGT. CDR3 DNA: TGTGCCAGTCACGAGGGGGTCGGCACAGATGAGCAGTACTTT. It translates to CASHEGVGTDEQYF.

The CDR3 loop is CASSLATDEDTQYF. Here the CDR3 DNA reads TGTGCCAGCAGCTTAGCCACTGACGAAGATACGCAGTATTTT. This sequence joins TRBV7-2 and TRBJ2-3; D is unresolved. The germline CDR1 and CDR2 sequences are SGHTA and FQGNSA. This CDR3 is 14 amino acids long. Trimming stripped 0 bases from V and 5 bases from J, with 9 bases between.

This chain joins TRBV6-1 and TRBJ2-2; D might be TRBD1 (7 bases). CDR1 and CDR2 from the germline V gene are MNHNS and SASEGT. CDR3 length: 14 amino acids. V shed 6 bases and J shed 3 bases, with 11 bases lying between them. This CDR3 is CASRPRGDTGELFF. For the CDR3, the DNA is TGTGCCAGCAGGCCCAGGGGGGACACCGGGGAGCTGTTTTTT.

This clonotype occurred once. A junction end diverges from the germline sequence, so it may reflect a read error. This chain uses TRBV6-1 with TRBJ2-2; weak D call: TRBD2 (6 bases). Germline V gives CDR1 MNHNS, CDR2 SASEGT. This CDR3 comprises 14 residues. The CDR3 DNA follows: TGTGTCAGCAGCCTGGGACTCAGCACAGAGGAGCTGTATTTT. Translation gives CVSSLGLSTEELYF.

Only a few counts were recorded for this clonotype. At one end, the junction sequence differs from germline, possibly due to a read error. This chain joins TRBV23-1 and TRBJ2-3; 9 bases fit TRBD2. TRBV23-1 is filed as an ORF, its function uncertain. The CDR3 loop spans 23 amino acids. CDR3 nucleotide sequence: TGCGCCAGCAGTCAATCAGGCAGAATGGAGGGACTAGCCCTTAAGTGGGGCACAGATACCCAGTATTTT. Translation gives CASSQSGRMEGLALKWGTDTQYF.

Remarks on this clonotype: At one end, the junction sequence differs from germline, possibly due to a read error. The rearrangement joins TRBV6-1 to TRBJ2-3, with TRBD2 identical over 7 bases. In germline, CDR1 is MNHNS, CDR2 SASEGT. The CDR3 covers 16 residues. This chain's CDR3 is CASGGGGEGPTDTQYF. CDR3 coding DNA: TGTGCCAGCGGGGGGGGTGGGGAGGGTCCCACAGATACGCAGTATTTC.

J is TRBJ2-3 and V is TRBV4-2; 7 bases are a match to TRBD2. The J segment lost 2 bases and the V segment lost 1 base, leaving 6 bases of the junction unmatched. Germline V gene sequence: CDR1 LGHNA, CDR2 YNFKEQ. This CDR3 region has 16 residues. The CDR3 sequence: CASSQGPAGNTDTQYF. CDR3 bases: TGTGCCAGCAGCCAAGGCCCAGCGGGGAACACAGATACGCAGTATTTT.

This chain links TRBV6-1 with TRBJ2-1; 9 nucleotides agree with TRBD1. CDR3 length equals 16 residues. The junction had 12 bases not matched to a gene; V was cut back by 6 bases and J by 6 bases. The germline gives CDR1 MNHNS, CDR2 SASEGT. CDR3: CASSHPPGQGINEQFF. Here the CDR3 DNA reads TGTGCCAGCAGCCATCCTCCGGGACAGGGCATCAATGAGCAGTTCTTC.

Of note for this clonotype: The junction departs from the called germline gene at one end, perhaps through a read error. This chain links TRBV6-1 with TRBJ2-4; 9 bases map to TRBD2. Per the germline V gene, CDR1 is MNHNS and CDR2 is SASEGT. The CDR3 sequence is 14 residues long. The CDR3 region is CARRGGGDQKIQYF. The CDR3 DNA reads as TGTGCGAGGCGGGGGGGGGGTGACCAAAAGATTCAGTACTTC.

This chain links TRBV27 with TRBJ2-1; TRBD1 aligns across 7 bases. The J call may be faulty, since TRBJ2-7 better matches the DNA end. CDR3 length equals 15 residues. Germline V CDR1 and CDR2: MNHEY, SMNVEV (reference sequence). In nucleotides, the CDR3 is TGTGCCAGCAGTTTATCGACAGGGCTCGGCTACGAGCAGTACTTC. Amino acids: CASSLSTGLGYEQYF.

V gene TRBV6-2 or TRBV6-3 combines with J gene TRBJ2-1; 8 nucleotides agree with TRBD2. Trimming removed 6 bases from V and 7 bases from J; junction bases left unmatched: 14. Germline V gene sequence: CDR1 MNHEY, CDR2 SVGEGT. The CDR3 totals 16 residues. Here the CDR3 DNA reads TGTGCCAGCAGCCCACGGGAGGGCCGGGGGAGGAATGAGCAGTTCTTC. It encodes CASSPREGRGRNEQFF.

Points on this clonotype: Compared with germline, one end of the junction differs, possibly owing to a read error. V and J are TRBV7-9 and TRBJ2-5; TRBD2 agrees at 11 bases. Germline V CDR1 and CDR2: SEHNR, FQNEAQ (reference sequence). CDR3 size: 13 residues. This chain's CDR3 is CASSLIETSGAVF. The CDR3 region has the DNA TGTGCCAGCAGCTTAATTGAGACTAGCGGGGCAGTCTTC.

There are many counts of this clonotype. The chain recombines TRBV6-1 with TRBJ2-7; D could derive from TRBD1 or TRBD2 (5 bases each). From germline, CDR1 is MNHNS and CDR2 SASEGT. V lost 8 bases to trimming and J lost 2 bases, with 16 bases between them. This CDR3 spans 14 amino acids. CDR3 protein: CASGKSTGPYEQYF. DNA of the CDR3: TGTGCCAGCGGGAAAAGTACGGGGCCCTACGAGCAGTACTTC.

The chain combines TRBV7-2 with TRBJ2-2; D perhaps matches TRBD2 (5 bases). The J call is doubtful: the DNA matches TRBJ2-3 better. Germline V gives CDR1 SGHTA, CDR2 FQGNSA. The CDR3 length is 14 residues. For the CDR3, the DNA is TGTGCCATCATGGAGAGGGCGACCACCGATGAGCAGTATTTT. It specifies CAIMERATTDEQYF.